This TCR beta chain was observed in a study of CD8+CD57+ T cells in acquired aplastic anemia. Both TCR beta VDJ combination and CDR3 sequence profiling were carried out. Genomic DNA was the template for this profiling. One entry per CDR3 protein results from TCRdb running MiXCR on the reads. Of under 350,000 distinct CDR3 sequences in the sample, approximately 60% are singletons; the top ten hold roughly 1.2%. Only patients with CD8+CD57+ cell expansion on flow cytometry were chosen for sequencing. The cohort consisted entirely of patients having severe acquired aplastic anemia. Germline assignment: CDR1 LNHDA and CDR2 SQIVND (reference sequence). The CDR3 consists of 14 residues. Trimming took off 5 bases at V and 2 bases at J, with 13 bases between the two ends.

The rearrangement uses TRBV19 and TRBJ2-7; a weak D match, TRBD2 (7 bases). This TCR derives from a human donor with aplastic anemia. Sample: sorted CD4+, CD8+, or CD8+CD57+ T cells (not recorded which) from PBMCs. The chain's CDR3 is CASSPWGGPYEQYF. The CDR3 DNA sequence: TGTGCCAGTAGTCCATGGGGGGGCCCCTACGAGCAGTACTTC.